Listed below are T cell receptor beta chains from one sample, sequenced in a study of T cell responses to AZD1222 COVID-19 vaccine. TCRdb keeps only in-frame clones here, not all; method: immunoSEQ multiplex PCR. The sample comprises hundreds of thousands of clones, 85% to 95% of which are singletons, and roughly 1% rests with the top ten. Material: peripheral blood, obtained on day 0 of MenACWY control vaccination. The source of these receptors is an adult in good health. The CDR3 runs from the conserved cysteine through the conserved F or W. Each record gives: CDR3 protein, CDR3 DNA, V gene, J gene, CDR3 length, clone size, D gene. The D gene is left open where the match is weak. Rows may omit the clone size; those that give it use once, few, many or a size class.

cdr3_aa: CASSGARYEQYF
cdr3_nt: TGTGCCAGCAGTGGTGCCCGCTACGAGCAGTACTTC
v_call: TRBV28
j_call: TRBJ2-7
cdr3_length: 12
clone_size: .
d_call: .

cdr3_aa: CASSPGQADTQYF
cdr3_nt: TGCGCCAGCAGTCCGGGACAGGCAGATACGCAGTATTTT
v_call: TRBV5-1
j_call: TRBJ2-3
cdr3_length: 13
clone_size: .
d_call: TRBD1

cdr3_aa: CASSLGDRGETQYF
cdr3_nt: TGTGCCAGCAGCTTAGGGGACAGGGGAGAGACCCAGTACTTC
v_call: TRBV11-3
j_call: TRBJ2-5
cdr3_length: 14
clone_size: .
d_call: TRBD1

cdr3_aa: CASSGSTSGGITDTQYF
cdr3_nt: TGCGCCAGCAGCGGGAGTACTAGCGGGGGGATCACAGATACGCAGTATTTT
v_call: TRBV5-1
j_call: TRBJ2-3
cdr3_length: 17
clone_size: .
d_call: TRBD2

cdr3_aa: CASSTRTGYSGNTIYF
cdr3_nt: TGTGCCAGTAGTACTCGGACGGGTTACTCTGGAAACACCATATATTTT
v_call: TRBV19
j_call: TRBJ1-3
cdr3_length: 16
clone_size: .
d_call: .

cdr3_aa: CASSEPTGQGARGAFF
cdr3_nt: TGTGCCAGCAGTGAACCGACGGGACAGGGGGCGCGGGGGGCTTTCTTT
v_call: TRBV6-1
j_call: TRBJ1-1
cdr3_length: 16
clone_size: .
d_call: TRBD1

cdr3_aa: CASSPTDREGETQYF
cdr3_nt: TGTGCCAGCAGCCCGACGGACAGGGAAGGGGAGACCCAGTACTTC
v_call: TRBV28
j_call: TRBJ2-5
cdr3_length: 15
clone_size: .
d_call: TRBD1

cdr3_aa: CASSQGSYNSPLHF
cdr3_nt: TGTGCCAGCAGTCAGGGCTCCTATAATTCACCCCTCCACTTT
v_call: TRBV6-2/TRBV6-3
j_call: TRBJ1-6
cdr3_length: 14
clone_size: .
d_call: .

cdr3_aa: CASSQDRFQETQYF
cdr3_nt: TGTGCCAGCAGCCAGGACAGGTTCCAAGAGACCCAGTACTTC
v_call: TRBV5-6
j_call: TRBJ2-5
cdr3_length: 14
clone_size: .
d_call: TRBD1

cdr3_aa: CASSNSGVWEQYF
cdr3_nt: TGCGCCAGCAGCAATTCAGGGGTGTGGGAGCAGTACTTC
v_call: TRBV5-1
j_call: TRBJ2-7
cdr3_length: 13
clone_size: .
d_call: .

cdr3_aa: CASSVLAGSRRMGELFF
cdr3_nt: TGTGCCAGCAGCGTCCTAGCGGGGAGCCGGCGAATGGGGGAGCTGTTTTTT
v_call: TRBV2
j_call: TRBJ2-2
cdr3_length: 17
clone_size: .
d_call: TRBD2

cdr3_aa: CASSLDLRTDTQYF
cdr3_nt: TGTGCCAGCAGCTTGGATCTGCGAACAGATACGCAGTATTTT
v_call: TRBV11-1
j_call: TRBJ2-3
cdr3_length: 14
clone_size: .
d_call: .

cdr3_aa: CASSLTGVSNQPQHF
cdr3_nt: TGCGCCAGCAGCTTGACAGGGGTGAGCAATCAGCCCCAGCATTTT
v_call: TRBV5-1
j_call: TRBJ1-5
cdr3_length: 15
clone_size: .
d_call: TRBD1

cdr3_aa: CASSPPPGAPFNEQFF
cdr3_nt: TGTGCCAGCTCACCGCCACCCGGGGCTCCCTTCAATGAGCAGTTCTTC
v_call: TRBV18
j_call: TRBJ2-1
cdr3_length: 16
clone_size: .
d_call: .

cdr3_aa: CAWSGGPSEQFF
cdr3_nt: TGTGCCTGGAGTGGGGGGCCCAGTGAGCAGTTCTTC
v_call: TRBV30
j_call: TRBJ2-1
cdr3_length: 12
clone_size: .
d_call: .

cdr3_aa: CASSAGHFGGYTF
cdr3_nt: TGTGCCAGTAGTGCGGGCCATTTCGGGGGCTACACCTTC
v_call: TRBV19
j_call: TRBJ1-2
cdr3_length: 13
clone_size: .
d_call: .

cdr3_aa: CASSRHASYEQYF
cdr3_nt: TGTGCCAGCAGCCGCCACGCTTCCTACGAGCAGTACTTC
v_call: TRBV27
j_call: TRBJ2-7
cdr3_length: 13
clone_size: once
d_call: .

cdr3_aa: CASSLGPAYYGYTF
cdr3_nt: TGTGCCAGCAGTTTAGGGCCAGCATACTATGGCTACACCTTC
v_call: TRBV28
j_call: TRBJ1-2
cdr3_length: 14
clone_size: .
d_call: .

cdr3_aa: CASIRNRRGNYGYTF
cdr3_nt: TGTGCCAGCATCCGAAACCGTAGGGGGAACTATGGCTACACCTTC
v_call: TRBV6-5
j_call: TRBJ1-2
cdr3_length: 15
clone_size: few
d_call: .

cdr3_aa: CATGEGNLPQHF
cdr3_nt: TGTGCCACCGGGGAAGGGAATCTGCCCCAGCATTTT
v_call: TRBV15
j_call: TRBJ1-5
cdr3_length: 12
clone_size: .
d_call: .

cdr3_aa: CASSVWGTGNTIYF
cdr3_nt: TGTGCCAGCAGCGTATGGGGAACTGGAAACACCATATATTTT
v_call: TRBV9
j_call: TRBJ1-3
cdr3_length: 14
clone_size: .
d_call: .

cdr3_aa: CASRTRQTMNTEAFF
cdr3_nt: TGTGCCAGTAGAACTAGACAGACTATGAACACTGAAGCTTTCTTT
v_call: TRBV19
j_call: TRBJ1-1
cdr3_length: 15
clone_size: .
d_call: .

cdr3_aa: CASSLIQGYNEQFF
cdr3_nt: TGTGCCAGCAGCCTTATACAGGGATACAATGAGCAGTTCTTC
v_call: TRBV4-2
j_call: TRBJ2-1
cdr3_length: 14
clone_size: .
d_call: .

cdr3_aa: CASSQLGVGYGYTF
cdr3_nt: TGCGCCAGCAGCCAATTAGGGGTCGGCTATGGCTACACCTTC
v_call: TRBV4-1
j_call: TRBJ1-2
cdr3_length: 14
clone_size: few
d_call: .

cdr3_aa: CASSQDPGGTSTDTQYF
cdr3_nt: TGCGCCAGCAGCCAAGATCCAGGCGGGACTAGCACAGATACGCAGTATTTT
v_call: TRBV4-1
j_call: TRBJ2-3
cdr3_length: 17
clone_size: .
d_call: .

cdr3_aa: CAWSVNRVTEAFF
cdr3_nt: TGTGCCTGGAGTGTTAACAGGGTAACTGAAGCTTTCTTT
v_call: TRBV30
j_call: TRBJ1-1
cdr3_length: 13
clone_size: .
d_call: .

cdr3_aa: CASSPGMMNTEAFF
cdr3_nt: TGTGCCAGTAGCCCCGGGATGATGAACACTGAAGCTTTCTTT
v_call: TRBV19
j_call: TRBJ1-1
cdr3_length: 14
clone_size: .
d_call: .

cdr3_aa: CASSSSPGAGNTIYF
cdr3_nt: TGTGCCAGCAGTTCTTCACCAGGGGCTGGAAACACCATATATTTT
v_call: TRBV28
j_call: TRBJ1-3
cdr3_length: 15
clone_size: .
d_call: .

cdr3_aa: CASSSQRVLIYEQYF
cdr3_nt: TGTGCCAGCAGCTCCCAGCGGGTTCTTATCTACGAGCAGTACTTC
v_call: TRBV11-2
j_call: TRBJ2-7
cdr3_length: 15
clone_size: .
d_call: .

cdr3_aa: CATATGPEQYF
cdr3_nt: TGTGCCACCGCGACAGGTCCCGAGCAGTACTTC
v_call: TRBV6-5
j_call: TRBJ2-7
cdr3_length: 11
clone_size: .
d_call: .

cdr3_aa: CASSQDWWGIYGYTF
cdr3_nt: TGCGCCAGCAGCCAAGATTGGTGGGGGATCTATGGCTACACCTTC
v_call: TRBV4-3
j_call: TRBJ1-2
cdr3_length: 15
clone_size: .
d_call: .

cdr3_aa: CASSRDRDSYGYTF
cdr3_nt: TGTGCCAGCTCACGCGACCGGGACAGCTATGGCTACACCTTC
v_call: TRBV18
j_call: TRBJ1-2
cdr3_length: 14
clone_size: .
d_call: TRBD1

cdr3_aa: CASSEQTGFGYTF
cdr3_nt: TGTGCCAGCAGTGAACAGACAGGGTTTGGCTACACCTTC
v_call: TRBV6-1
j_call: TRBJ1-2
cdr3_length: 13
clone_size: .
d_call: TRBD1

cdr3_aa: CASSRTGKRGYTF
cdr3_nt: TGTGCCAGCAGTAGGACAGGGAAACGTGGCTACACCTTC
v_call: TRBV27
j_call: TRBJ1-2
cdr3_length: 13
clone_size: few
d_call: TRBD1

cdr3_aa: CAWSRDGSYGYTF
cdr3_nt: TGTGCCTGGTCCCGGGACGGCTCCTATGGCTACACCTTC
v_call: TRBV30
j_call: TRBJ1-2
cdr3_length: 13
clone_size: .
d_call: .

cdr3_aa: CASSRLGSNQPQHF
cdr3_nt: TGTGCCAGCAGCCGGTTGGGTAGCAATCAGCCCCAGCATTTT
v_call: TRBV3-1/TRBV3-2
j_call: TRBJ1-5
cdr3_length: 14
clone_size: .
d_call: .

cdr3_aa: CASSLEAGYTEAFF
cdr3_nt: TGTGCCAGCAGCTTAGAGGCGGGATACACTGAAGCTTTCTTT
v_call: TRBV7-2
j_call: TRBJ1-1
cdr3_length: 14
clone_size: .
d_call: .

cdr3_aa: CASRRQLANTGELFF
cdr3_nt: TGTGCCAGTAGAAGACAGCTTGCGAACACCGGGGAGCTGTTTTTT
v_call: TRBV19
j_call: TRBJ2-2
cdr3_length: 15
clone_size: few
d_call: .

cdr3_aa: CASSIRANTEAFF
cdr3_nt: TGTGCCAGTAGTATTAGGGCGAACACTGAAGCTTTCTTT
v_call: TRBV19
j_call: TRBJ1-1
cdr3_length: 13
clone_size: .
d_call: .

cdr3_aa: CASSGNRPYSGNTIYF
cdr3_nt: TGTGCCAGCAGTGGCAACAGGCCCTACTCTGGAAACACCATATATTTT
v_call: TRBV2
j_call: TRBJ1-3
cdr3_length: 16
clone_size: .
d_call: .

cdr3_aa: CASSLARTVTSGNTIYF
cdr3_nt: TGTGCCAGCAGCTTGGCGAGGACGGTGACCTCTGGAAACACCATATATTTT
v_call: TRBV5-5
j_call: TRBJ1-3
cdr3_length: 17
clone_size: .
d_call: .

cdr3_aa: CASSYPGTSGYNTGELFF
cdr3_nt: TGTGCCAGCAGTTACCCCGGGACTAGCGGGTACAACACCGGGGAGCTGTTTTTT
v_call: TRBV6-2/TRBV6-3
j_call: TRBJ2-2
cdr3_length: 18
clone_size: .
d_call: TRBD2

cdr3_aa: CASSDGTRGHGYTF
cdr3_nt: TGTGCCAGCAGTGATGGGACCCGCGGCCATGGCTACACCTTC
v_call: TRBV6-1
j_call: TRBJ1-2
cdr3_length: 14
clone_size: .
d_call: .

cdr3_aa: CASSIRDRFYEQYF
cdr3_nt: TGTGCCAGCAGCATACGGGACAGATTTTACGAGCAGTACTTC
v_call: TRBV9
j_call: TRBJ2-7
cdr3_length: 14
clone_size: .
d_call: TRBD1

cdr3_aa: CASSQVQQGSGANVLTF
cdr3_nt: TGCGCCAGCAGCCAAGTGCAACAGGGGTCTGGGGCCAACGTCCTGACTTTC
v_call: TRBV4-1
j_call: TRBJ2-6
cdr3_length: 17
clone_size: .
d_call: TRBD1

cdr3_aa: CASSLASSGATYEQYF
cdr3_nt: TGTGCCAGCAGCTTAGCCTCTAGCGGGGCGACCTACGAGCAGTACTTC
v_call: TRBV7-6
j_call: TRBJ2-7
cdr3_length: 16
clone_size: .
d_call: TRBD2

cdr3_aa: CASSSANYGAEAFF
cdr3_nt: TGTGCCAGTAGTTCGGCCAACTACGGCGCTGAAGCTTTCTTT
v_call: TRBV19
j_call: TRBJ1-1
cdr3_length: 14
clone_size: .
d_call: .

cdr3_aa: CASSSQGLAGASKNIQYF
cdr3_nt: TGTGCCAGTAGTTCCCAAGGACTAGCCGGGGCTAGCAAAAACATTCAGTACTTC
v_call: TRBV19
j_call: TRBJ2-4
cdr3_length: 18
clone_size: .
d_call: TRBD2

cdr3_aa: CASSLVPSGGANTGELFF
cdr3_nt: TGTGCCAGCAGCTTAGTCCCCAGCGGGGGGGCGAACACCGGGGAGCTGTTTTTT
v_call: TRBV7-8
j_call: TRBJ2-2
cdr3_length: 18
clone_size: .
d_call: TRBD2

cdr3_aa: CASSYRDRNSPLHF
cdr3_nt: TGTGCCAGCAGCTACCGGGACAGAAATTCACCCCTCCACTTT
v_call: TRBV7-2
j_call: TRBJ1-6
cdr3_length: 14
clone_size: .
d_call: TRBD1

cdr3_aa: CAGSRGRHTEAFF
cdr3_nt: TGTGCCGGGTCTCGGGGGCGGCACACTGAAGCTTTCTTT
v_call: TRBV12-3/TRBV12-4
j_call: TRBJ1-1
cdr3_length: 13
clone_size: .
d_call: .

cdr3_aa: CASSPPLVAGNTEAFF
cdr3_nt: TGTGCCAGCTCACCTCCCTTGGTAGCAGGGAACACTGAAGCTTTCTTT
v_call: TRBV18
j_call: TRBJ1-1
cdr3_length: 16
clone_size: .
d_call: .

cdr3_aa: CASSRRHEKLFF
cdr3_nt: TGTGCCAGTAGTAGACGGCATGAAAAACTGTTTTTT
v_call: TRBV19
j_call: TRBJ1-4
cdr3_length: 12
clone_size: .
d_call: .